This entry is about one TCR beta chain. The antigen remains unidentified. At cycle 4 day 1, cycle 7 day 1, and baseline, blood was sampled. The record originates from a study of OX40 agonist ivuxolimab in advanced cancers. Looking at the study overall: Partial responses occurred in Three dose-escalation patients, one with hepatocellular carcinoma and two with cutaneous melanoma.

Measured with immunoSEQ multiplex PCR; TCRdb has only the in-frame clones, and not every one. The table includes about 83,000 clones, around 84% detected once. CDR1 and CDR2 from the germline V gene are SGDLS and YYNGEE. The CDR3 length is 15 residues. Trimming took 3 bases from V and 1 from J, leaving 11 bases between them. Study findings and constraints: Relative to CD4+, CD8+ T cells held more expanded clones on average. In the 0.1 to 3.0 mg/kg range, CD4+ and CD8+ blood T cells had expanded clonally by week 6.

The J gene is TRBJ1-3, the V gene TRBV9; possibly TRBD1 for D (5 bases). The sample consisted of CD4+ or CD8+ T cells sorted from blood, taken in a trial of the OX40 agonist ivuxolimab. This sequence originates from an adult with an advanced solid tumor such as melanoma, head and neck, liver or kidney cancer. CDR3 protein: CASSGVRESGNTIYF. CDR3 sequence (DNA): TGTGCCAGCAGCGGGGTCAGGGAATCTGGAAACACCATATATTTT.